A single sample is the source of the 8 T cell receptor beta chains below, sequenced in a study of T cell responses to AZD1222 COVID-19 vaccine. TCRdb's copy holds only in-frame clones and misses some; the assay was immunoSEQ multiplex PCR. The sample consists of 130,000 to 150,000 clones, 85% to 90% of them appearing once. Specimen: peripheral blood, collected on day 0 of AZD1222 vaccination. The receptors here all came from an adult in good health.

This CDR3 is CASSRPPGGAYNEQFF. DNA for the CDR3: TGTGCCAGCAGCAGGCCCCCCGGCGGGGCCTACAATGAGCAGTTCTTC. The chain is built from TRBV6-2 or TRBV6-3 and TRBJ2-1; tentative D call: TRBD2 (6 bases). The CDR3 loop spans 16 amino acids. Looked up from germline, CDR1 is MNHEY and CDR2 is SVGEGT. Trimming took 6 bases from V and 2 from J, leaving 17 bases between them.

The V and J genes are TRBV7-2 and TRBJ2-1; TRBD1 agrees at 8 bases. Germline V gene lookup returns CDR1 SGHTA and CDR2 FQGNSA. The CDR3 has 13 residues. The ends lost 8 bases at V and 4 bases at J; junction bases unmatched: 4. CDR3 in DNA: TGTGCCAGCGGGACAGGACATTACAATGAGCAGTTCTTC. As protein: CASGTGHYNEQFF.

The chain joins TRBV7-2 to TRBJ1-5; no clear D. Trimming removed 1 base at V and 4 bases at J, with 5 bases between. The CDR3 contains 13 residues. Germline lookup yields CDR1 SGHTA and CDR2 FQGNSA. The CDR3: CASSLGRNQPQHF. CDR3 DNA: TGTGCCAGCAGCTTAGGCAGGAATCAGCCCCAGCATTTT.

The V and J genes are TRBV19 and TRBJ2-7, with TRBD2 matching 7 bases. Unmatched junction bases numbered 11, after V lost 6 bases and J lost 3 bases. The CDR3 is 15 amino acids. Germline values: CDR1 LNHDA, CDR2 SQIVND (reference sequence). The CDR3 DNA sequence: TGTGCCAGTAGATCCCTCGTGGGGGAGGGCTACGAGCAGTACTTC. It encodes CASRSLVGEGYEQYF.

Remarks on this clone: Other nucleotide sequences from this sample produce the same CDR3. The CDR3 sequence: CASSVGGRNTEAFF. The CDR3 DNA reads TGTGCCAGCAGCGTAGGAGGGCGGAACACTGAAGCTTTCTTT. The chain links TRBV9 to TRBJ1-1; D uncertain. The CDR3 covers 14 residues. V shed 0 bases and J shed 1 base, with 7 bases lying between them. Germline loops: CDR1 SGDLS, CDR2 YYNGEE.

The V call is TRBV29-1, the J call TRBJ1-1; TRBD1 agrees at 11 bases. J was trimmed by 4 bases and V by 7 bases; bases with no gene match: 2. The CDR3 contains 12 residues. Germline V gene lookup returns CDR1 SQVTM and CDR2 ANQGSEA. CDR3 residues: CSGGTGGTEAFF. Here the CDR3 DNA reads TGCAGCGGGGGGACAGGGGGCACTGAAGCTTTCTTT.

The chain combines TRBV5-8 with TRBJ1-3; 11 positions agree with TRBD1. CDR3 size: 18 residues. V was pared by 4 bases and J by 0 bases, with 9 bases of the junction left unmatched. Germline lookup yields CDR1 SGHTS and CDR2 YDEGEE. DNA of the CDR3: TGTGCCAGCAGCCCGAGGACAGGGGGCTTGCTCTCTGGAAACACCATATATTTT. Amino acids: CASSPRTGGLLSGNTIYF.

The chain is built from TRBV7-2 and TRBJ2-3; D is undetermined. CDR1 SGHTA and CDR2 FQGNSA come from the germline V gene. This CDR3 region has 15 residues. The ends were cut back, 3 bases at V and 3 bases at J, with 13 bases in the middle. CDR3 region: CASSFRPVGTDTQYF. CDR3 in DNA: TGTGCCAGCAGCTTCAGACCGGTTGGGACAGATACGCAGTATTTT.